This TCR beta chain was identified in a study of blood T cell repertoires in COVID-19. Study at large: Collection of acute and convalescent COVID-19 samples took place in the United States, Italy and Spain.

The germline gives CDR1 SGHDN, CDR2 FVKESK. This CDR3 has 20 residues. V was clipped by 4 bases and J by 0 bases; unmatched bases: 11. As originally analysed: Using reference gene primer amplification, nucleated cell counts were estimated. TCRdb's copy holds only in-frame clones and misses some; the assay was immunoSEQ multiplex PCR. D and trimming were read from the DNA, whereas the V and J calls and clone size are those reported in that table. The sample lists some 150,000 clones, around 85% occurring once. The chain carries TRBV14 and TRBJ2-3; 15 positions match TRBD2. This clonotype was obtained from a woman aged 40 to 55 with active or convalescent COVID-19. The sequenced sample was peripheral blood. The CDR3 sequence: CASSPVGLAGGEFSTDTQYF. The CDR3 coding sequence is TGTGCCAGCAGCCCTGTTGGACTAGCGGGAGGGGAGTTTAGCACAGATACGCAGTATTTT.